The clone carrying this TCR beta chain was observed at least ten times. Its antigen is unidentified. This sample is part of a study of metastatic and nonmetastatic thyroid tumors. Background on the study: The study looked at repertoires side by side in blood and in tumor or nodule tissue from malignant and benign thyroid patients. Points from the study as a whole: Reported TCR beta diversity, measured in blood and tumor, was significantly higher for malignant thyroid tumors than for benign nodules.

V lost 5 bases to trimming and J lost 2 bases, with 15 bases between them. CDR1 is MDHEN and CDR2 is SYDVKM in the germline V gene. The CDR3 is 16 amino acids. Thyroid surgery was performed in patients who had received no treatment beforehand. Per the original methods: It was from CDR3 differences across clinicopathological groups that a distant-metastasis classifier for papillary thyroid cancer was built. TCRdb re-called the PCR reads with MiXCR. TCRdb's processing, not the authors' own work, is the source of the V and J calls. The sample has roughly 28,000 clones, 16% seen once. Sequenced input: blood. The V gene is TRBV28, the J gene TRBJ1-4; D gene ambiguous. This sequence was found in a female donor with papillary thyroid cancer or a benign thyroid nodule (not recorded which). Some clones in this sample may be carry-over from other donors' samples. CDR3 in DNA: TGTGCCAGCAGTCCACCCCCCTGGGCCACTAATGAAAAACTGTTTTTT. Translation: CASSPPPWATNEKLFF.